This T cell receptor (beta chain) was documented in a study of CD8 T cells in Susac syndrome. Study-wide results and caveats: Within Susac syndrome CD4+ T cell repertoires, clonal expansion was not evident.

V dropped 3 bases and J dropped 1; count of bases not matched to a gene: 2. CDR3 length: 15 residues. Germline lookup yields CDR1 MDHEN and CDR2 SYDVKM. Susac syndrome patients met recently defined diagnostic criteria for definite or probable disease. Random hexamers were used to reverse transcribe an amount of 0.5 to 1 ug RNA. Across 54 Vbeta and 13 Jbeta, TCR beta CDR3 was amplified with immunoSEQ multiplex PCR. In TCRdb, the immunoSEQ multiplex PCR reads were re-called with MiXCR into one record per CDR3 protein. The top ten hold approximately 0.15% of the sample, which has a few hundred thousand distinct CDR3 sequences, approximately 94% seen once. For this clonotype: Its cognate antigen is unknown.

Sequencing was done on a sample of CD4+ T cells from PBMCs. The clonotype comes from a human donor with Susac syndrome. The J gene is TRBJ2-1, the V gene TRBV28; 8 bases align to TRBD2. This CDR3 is CASSFLAGSYNEQFF. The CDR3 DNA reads TGTGCCAGCAGTTTTCTAGCGGGTTCCTACAATGAGCAGTTCTTC.